This TCR beta chain originates from a study of T cell changes during pregnancy in multiple sclerosis. Sequencing used immunoSEQ multiplex PCR; TCRdb keeps in-frame clones, though not all of them. The sample includes around 22,000 clones, 91% of them seen just once. This receptor was identified in a female donor in good health, enrolled as a control in a pregnancy study. The specimen comprised CD4+ T cells from peripheral blood mononuclear cells, sampled after pregnancy.

In DNA form, the CDR3 reads TGTGCCAGCAGTTTGGTGGGAGCTCCCTCCTACAATGAGCAGTTCTTC. This sequence encodes CASSLVGAPSYNEQFF. The V call is TRBV28, the J call TRBJ2-1; a weak D match, TRBD2 (5 bases). There are 16 residues in the CDR3. V was trimmed by 3 bases and J by 0 bases, leaving 12 bases between them. The V gene's germline CDR1 is MDHEN and CDR2 SYDVKM.